One sample yielded the 10 T cell receptor beta chains listed below, sequenced in a study of CDR3 diversity in severe acne. TCRdb used MiXCR to reprocess the PCR reads, holding one entry per CDR3 protein. The table shows approximately 90,000 distinct CDR3 sequences, with roughly half occurring only once. Sequencing was done on a sample of blood. Source of these receptors: a male donor in good health, serving as a control.

The chain couples TRBV25-1 to TRBJ1-2; D perhaps matches TRBD1 (5 bases). Per germline, CDR1 MGHDK and CDR2 SYGVNS. The CDR3 has 13 residues. Trimming left V 3 bases short and J 2 bases short, with 7 bases between. In DNA, the CDR3 is TGTGCCAGCAGTGAGGCAGGGAACTATGGCTACACCTTC. Protein sequence: CASSEAGNYGYTF.

The gene calls are TRBV27 and TRBJ1-5, with 11 bases that match TRBD1. V trimming: 4 bases; J trimming: 3 bases; junction bases outside the gene matches: 2. The germline gives CDR1 MNHEY, CDR2 SMNVEV (reference sequence). The CDR3 consists of 15 residues. The CDR3 reads CASSSGQGVNQPQHF. The CDR3 DNA sequence: TGTGCCAGCAGTTCGGGACAGGGGGTCAATCAGCCCCAGCATTTT.

The chain employs TRBV28 and TRBJ1-1; D ambiguous. Trimming took 1 base from V and 7 from J, leaving 7 bases between them. The length of the CDR3 is 12 residues. The germline CDR1 and CDR2 sequences are MDHEN and SYDVKM. CDR3 DNA: TGTGCCAGCAGTTTATTTGTCGGTGAAGCTTTCTTT. Its translation: CASSLFVGEAFF.

A few counts support this clonotype. J is TRBJ1-5 and V is TRBV6-5; D remains unclear. Germline CDR1 MNHEY, CDR2 SVGAGI. Trimming cost V 4 bases and J 4 bases, with 11 bases left between them. The CDR3 spans 14 residues. CDR3 in DNA: TGTGCCAGCAGTTTGTGGCAGACTAATCAGCCCCAGCATTTT. Its protein is CASSLWQTNQPQHF.

This rearrangement joins TRBV20-1 to TRBJ2-7, with 7 bases aligning to TRBD1. CDR1 and CDR2 from the germline V gene are DFQATT and SNEGSKA (reference sequence). V was clipped by 0 bases and J by 0 bases; unmatched bases: 8. The CDR3 has 16 residues. The CDR3 loop is CSARDGEGTVSYEQYF. The CDR3 DNA sequence: TGCAGTGCTAGAGATGGGGAAGGGACAGTCTCCTACGAGCAGTACTTC.

This sequence joins TRBV20-1 and TRBJ2-7; D might be TRBD2 (6 bases). Germline V gene data show CDR1 as DFQATT and CDR2 as SNEGSKA (reference sequence). Trimming pared 5 bases from V and 4 bases from J, leaving 21 bases between. The CDR3 contains 15 residues. CDR3 sequence: CSASKAGNQGYEQYF. The CDR3 nucleotides read TGCAGTGCTTCTAAGGCGGGAAATCAAGGGTACGAGCAGTACTTC.

This clonotype was seen a few times. V and J are TRBV4-1 and TRBJ2-5; no clear D gene. The CDR3 has 14 residues. V gave up 3 bases and J gave up 8 bases, with 16 bases separating them. From germline, CDR1 is MGHRA and CDR2 YSYEKL. The CDR3 protein is CASSQIGRGVTQYF. Written as DNA, the CDR3 is TGCGCCAGCAGCCAGATCGGACGAGGAGTTACCCAGTACTTC.

By its share, this clonotype is medium-sized. The chain combines TRBV2 with TRBJ2-1; TRBD1 matches 8 bases. CDR1 and CDR2 from the germline V gene are SNHLY and FYNNEI. The CDR3 has 13 residues. Unmatched junction bases numbered 2, after V lost 6 bases and J lost 4 bases. This chain's CDR3 is CASRDRDYNEQFF. The DNA for the CDR3 is TGTGCCAGCAGGGACAGGGATTACAATGAGCAGTTCTTC. The complete variable domain, with remaining parts taken from reference TRBV2 and TRBJ2-1, reads EPEVTQTPSHQVTQMGQEVILRCVPISNHLYFYWYRQILGQKVEFLVSFYNNEISEKSEIFDDQFSVERPDGSNFTLKIRSTKLEDSAMYFCASRDRDYNEQFFGPGTRLTVL.

The chain has TRBV5-4 and TRBJ2-5, with a tentative D call TRBD2 (6 bases). Trimming stripped 9 bases from V and 2 bases from J, with 23 bases between. Germline values: CDR1 SGHNT, CDR2 YYREEE (reference sequence). This CDR3 spans 16 amino acids. The DNA of the CDR3 is TGTGCCACTGCGGAGGGGAACGGGTCTGAGCAAGAGACCCAGTACTTC. This gives the protein CATAEGNGSEQETQYF.

This clonotype was seen once. This clone may be a read error of a much larger clone one base away. The CDR3 region has the DNA TGTGCCAGCAGCAGCCTCGGGAACGCCTACGAGCGGTACTTC. Translation: CASSSLGNAYERYF. The chain recombines TRBV11-2 with TRBJ2-7; possibly TRBD2 for D (5 bases). Germline V lookup: CDR1 SGHAT, CDR2 FQNNGV. The CDR3 consists of 14 residues.